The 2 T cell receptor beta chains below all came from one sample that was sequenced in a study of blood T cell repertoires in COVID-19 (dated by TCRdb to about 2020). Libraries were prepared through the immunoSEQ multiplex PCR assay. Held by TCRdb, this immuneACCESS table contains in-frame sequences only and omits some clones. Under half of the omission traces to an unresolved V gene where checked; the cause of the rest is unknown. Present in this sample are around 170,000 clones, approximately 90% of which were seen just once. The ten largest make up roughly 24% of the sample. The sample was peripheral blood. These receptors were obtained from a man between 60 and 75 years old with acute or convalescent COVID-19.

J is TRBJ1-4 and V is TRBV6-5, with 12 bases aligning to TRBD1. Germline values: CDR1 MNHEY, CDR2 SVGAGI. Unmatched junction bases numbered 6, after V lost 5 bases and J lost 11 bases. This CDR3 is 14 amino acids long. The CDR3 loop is CASSPGTGGTKLFF. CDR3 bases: TGTGCCAGCAGTCCCGGGACAGGGGGCACTAAACTGTTTTTT.

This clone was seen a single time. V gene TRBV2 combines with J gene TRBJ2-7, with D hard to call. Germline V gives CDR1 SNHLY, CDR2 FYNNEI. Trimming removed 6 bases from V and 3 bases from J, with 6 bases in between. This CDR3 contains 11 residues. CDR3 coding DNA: TGTGCCAGCAGGGAGTACTACGAGCAGTACGTC. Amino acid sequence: CASREYYEQYV.